This entry describes one T cell receptor beta chain. What it recognizes is unknown. The junction departs from germline at one end; a sequencing error may be responsible. This CDR3 comprises 10 residues. Germline V gene data show CDR1 as WSHSY and CDR2 as SAAADI. CD4+ naive, central memory, regulatory and stem cell-like memory cells were sorted via CD45RO/CCR7/CD25/CD127/CD95/CD27. Sorted populations all exceeded 95% purity. This sample was taken from a study of beta chain features in type 1 diabetes. General study results and limits: Among all four CD4+ subsets, Type 1 diabetes patients had TCRB CDR3s that were moderately but significantly shorter. Still unanswered here is whether HLA type influences TCRB rearrangement.

The entirety of the isolated RNA underwent reverse transcription, so expressed TCRB transcripts were sequenced. The table came from immunoSEQ multiplex PCR; TCRdb's copy has only in-frame clones and leaves some out. The table shows under 350,000 clones, with about 24% occurring only once. Sequenced sample: naive CD4+ T cells from blood. The chain uses TRBV10-2 and TRBJ2-1, with TRBD2 as a possible D gene (5 bases). The receptor was derived from a woman in her twenties or thirties with type 1 diabetes. The CDR3: CASSGLWQFF. CDR3 DNA sequence: TGCGCCAGTAGTGGACTGTGGCAGTTCTTC.